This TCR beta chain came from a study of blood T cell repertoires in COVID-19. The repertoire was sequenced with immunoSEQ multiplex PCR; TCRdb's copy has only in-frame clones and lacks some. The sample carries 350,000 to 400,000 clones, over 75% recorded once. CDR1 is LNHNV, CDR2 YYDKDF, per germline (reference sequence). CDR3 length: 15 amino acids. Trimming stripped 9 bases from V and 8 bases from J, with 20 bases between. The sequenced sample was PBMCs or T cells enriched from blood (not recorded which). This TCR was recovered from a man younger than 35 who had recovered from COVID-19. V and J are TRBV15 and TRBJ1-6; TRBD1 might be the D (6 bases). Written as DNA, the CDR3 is TGTGCCACAGGGGCTGAACAGGGCGGGTATTCACCCCTCCACTTT. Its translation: CATGAEQGGYSPLHF.